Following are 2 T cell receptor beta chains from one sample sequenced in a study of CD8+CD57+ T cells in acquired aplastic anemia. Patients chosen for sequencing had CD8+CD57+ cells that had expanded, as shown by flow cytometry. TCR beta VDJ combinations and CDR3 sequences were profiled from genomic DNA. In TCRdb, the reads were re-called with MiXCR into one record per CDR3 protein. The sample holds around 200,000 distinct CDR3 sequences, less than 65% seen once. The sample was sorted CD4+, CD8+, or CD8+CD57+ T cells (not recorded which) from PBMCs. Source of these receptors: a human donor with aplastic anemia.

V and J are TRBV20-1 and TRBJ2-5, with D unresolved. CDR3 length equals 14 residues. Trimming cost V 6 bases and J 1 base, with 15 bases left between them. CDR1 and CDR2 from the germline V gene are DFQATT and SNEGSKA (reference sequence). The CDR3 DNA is TGCAGTGCCGAAGGAAAGCCCCGCCAAGAGACCCAGTACTTC. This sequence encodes CSAEGKPRQETQYF.

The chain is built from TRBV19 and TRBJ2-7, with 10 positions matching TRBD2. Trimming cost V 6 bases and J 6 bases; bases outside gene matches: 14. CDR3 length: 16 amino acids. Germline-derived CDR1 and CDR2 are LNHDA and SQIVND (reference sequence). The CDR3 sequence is CASSPHGAGGPSEQYF. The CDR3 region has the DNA TGTGCCAGTAGCCCCCACGGAGCGGGAGGGCCCAGCGAGCAGTACTTC.